This entry features one TCR beta chain sequence. What it binds is unknown. This sequence may be a read error, since a much larger clone differs from it by one base. The record originates from a study of T cell repertoires in cytomegalovirus infection. The germline V gene encodes CDR1 SGHVS and CDR2 FNYEAQ. The CDR3 covers 15 residues. TCRdb fed the reads into MiXCR, producing one record per CDR3 protein. The table lists under 120,000 distinct CDR3 sequences, roughly 40% of them singletons. The sample was CD8+ T cells from cultured PBMCs, taken from culture after CMV antigen stimulation. The V gene is TRBV7-6, the J gene TRBJ2-7; TRBD1 matches at 7 bases. The receptor was derived from a human donor in good health (CMV status not recorded). Some clones in this sample may be carry-over from other donors' samples. This CDR3 is CSSSLYQGVSYEQYF. DNA for the CDR3: TGTTCCAGCAGCTTATATCAGGGGGTTTCCTACGAGCAGTACTTC.